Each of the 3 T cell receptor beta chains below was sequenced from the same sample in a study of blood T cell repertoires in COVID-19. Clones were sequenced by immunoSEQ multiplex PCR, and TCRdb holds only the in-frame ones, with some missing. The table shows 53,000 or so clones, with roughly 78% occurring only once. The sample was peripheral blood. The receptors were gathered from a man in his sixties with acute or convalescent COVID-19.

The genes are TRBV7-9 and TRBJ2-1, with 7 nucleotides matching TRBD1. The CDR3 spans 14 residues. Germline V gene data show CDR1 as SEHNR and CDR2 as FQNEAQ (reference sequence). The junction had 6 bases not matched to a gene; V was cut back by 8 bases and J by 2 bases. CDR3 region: CASLVGGAYNEQFF. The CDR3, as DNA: TGTGCCAGCCTTGTAGGGGGCGCCTACAATGAGCAGTTCTTC.

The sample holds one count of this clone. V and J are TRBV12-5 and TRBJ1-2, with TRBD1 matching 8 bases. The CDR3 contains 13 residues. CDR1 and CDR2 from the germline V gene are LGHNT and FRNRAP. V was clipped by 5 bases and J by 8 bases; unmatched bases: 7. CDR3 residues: CASGLSTGAGYTF. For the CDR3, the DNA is TGTGCTAGTGGTCTCTCGACAGGGGCCGGCTACACCTTC.

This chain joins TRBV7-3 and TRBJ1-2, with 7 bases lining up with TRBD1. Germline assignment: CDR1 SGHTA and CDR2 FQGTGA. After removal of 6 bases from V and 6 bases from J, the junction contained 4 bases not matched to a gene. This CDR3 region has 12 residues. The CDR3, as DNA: TGTGCCAGCAGTTCTACAGGGGATGGCTACACCTTC. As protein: CASSSTGDGYTF.